The clone carrying this TCR beta chain occurred once. This specimen comes from a study of blood T cell repertoires in COVID-19. The study assigned cohorts using participant-reported clinical history. This CDR3 contains 17 residues. Germline V gene data show CDR1 as SGHTA and CDR2 as FQGNSA. Germline trimming cut 1 base from V and 0 bases from J; bases unmatched to any gene: 4. TCRdb's table, derived via immunoSEQ multiplex PCR, lists solely in-frame clones and lacks some. The sample has over 110,000 clones, 84% seen once. Specimen: PBMCs or T cells enriched from blood (not recorded which). The receptor was derived from a man between 40 and 49 years old with acute COVID-19. The chain links TRBV7-2 to TRBJ2-5, with 11 bases fitting TRBD2. For the CDR3, the DNA is TGTGCCAGCAGCTTAGAACCGGGACTAGCGGACCAAGAGACCCAGTACTTC. It translates to CASSLEPGLADQETQYF.